This TCR beta chain is drawn from a study (dated by TCRdb to 2013 to 2016). The study in broad terms: The study examined whether tumor-infiltrating Tregs in breast cancer are drawn from blood Tregs or arise in situ by conversion from other CD4+ T cell subsets. What the research found in general, with its limitations: The greatest overlap of tumor-infiltrating Treg TCR alpha and beta sequences was observed with tumor naive CD4+ T cells, followed by blood naive CD4+ T cells. Rather than covering whole repertoires, validation in the larger cohort was restricted to a single TCR beta V-J rearrangement. Tumor memory CD4+ T cell TCR gene usage clustered with blood and lymph node memory CD4+ cells and lymph node naive CD4+ cells.

Including cysteine and phenylalanine, the CDR3 has 16 amino acids. Only the CDR3 part of the read is kept: 48 bases, read in frame from the first base. V loses 6 bases at its end and J loses 6 bases; junction bases beyond the gene matches: 16. Amplification of full-length TCR variable regions was done by 5' RACE PCR using constant-region reverse primers, and this step was followed by semi-nested PCR with Nested Universal Primer A. Using the ReliaPrep RNA Cell Miniprep System, total RNA was extracted, and the SMARTer RACE 5'/3' Kit was then used to reverse transcribe the RNA into 5'RACE-ready cDNA. Full-length TCR alpha and beta libraries were barcoded with multiplex adaptors and sequenced on an Illumina MiSeq. For the original study's pipeline: For each of nine subset-tissue groups, sequencing data from the five patients were pooled, and the groups were compared by unsupervised clustering of TCR gene usage. The Morisita-Horn index was used to calculate repertoire similarity, with shared sequences weighted by how much each contributed to each repertoire. Using fastp at Q25 and MiXCR, TCRdb reprocessed the public reads and kept productive beta chains. Under each unique CDR3 protein, matching rows form one entry showing the most common genes and DNA. These V and J calls derive from TCRdb rather than the authors' analysis. This sample holds around 37,000 distinct CDR3 sequences; 29% were observed only once. The ten largest clones take up roughly 3.7% of the sample.

The memory CD4+ T cell population was isolated based on a CD4+CD45RO+CD25- phenotype. Tregs, naive and memory CD4+ T cells from tumor, blood and ipsilateral draining lymph nodes of a few breast cancer patients underwent full-length TCR alpha and beta sequencing. Tumor tissue, along with lymph nodes from ipsilateral axillary dissection, was perfused with PBS, minced, and then digested using collagenase I and hyaluronidase. Ficoll density gradient centrifugation was used to isolate mononuclear cells from either lymph nodes or 50 to 65 ml of peripheral blood. FACS confirmed that the sorted cell populations were more than 90% pure. In regard to this clonotype: Its binding antigen is unknown. No per-base quality is available; no much larger clone lies one base away.

The receptor comes from a female donor with breast cancer. The chain links TRBV12-3 or TRBV12-4 with TRBJ1-1, and TRBD1 matches 7 of the central bases. Sequencing was done on a sample of memory CD4+ T cells sorted from a lymph node. The cell subset or site tag for this specimen amounts to: memory CD4+ T cells, CD4+CD45RO+CD25-. The base sequence is TGTGCCAGCAGCGCCAGGGGGTACCTTGCCAACCCTGAAGCTTTCTTT. This gives the protein CASSARGYLANPEAFF.